This T cell receptor beta chain was identified during a study of response to subunit inactivated influenza vaccine. Findings and limits, study-wide: The authors offered the suggestion that each seasonal influenza vaccination recruits few new T cells.

This clonotype was seen at least ten times. Its specificity is unknown. A single record per CDR3 protein comes from TCRdb applying MiXCR to the RT-PCR reads. Here the sample spans 600,000 to 850,000 distinct CDR3 sequences, around 15% being singletons. V trimming: 5 bases; J trimming: 3 bases; junction bases outside the gene matches: 10. Germline assignment: CDR1 MDHEN and CDR2 SYDVKM. The CDR3 length is 17 residues. Sequencing used PBMCs from blood, obtained less than 15 days before vaccination. This sequence originates from a middle-aged man who received an inactivated influenza vaccine. The rearrangement links TRBV28 to TRBJ2-7, with TRBD2 matching 13 bases. The CDR3: CASSLARGLAGNYEQYF. CDR3 in DNA: TGTGCCAGCAGTCTCGCTCGGGGACTAGCGGGAAACTACGAGCAGTACTTC.